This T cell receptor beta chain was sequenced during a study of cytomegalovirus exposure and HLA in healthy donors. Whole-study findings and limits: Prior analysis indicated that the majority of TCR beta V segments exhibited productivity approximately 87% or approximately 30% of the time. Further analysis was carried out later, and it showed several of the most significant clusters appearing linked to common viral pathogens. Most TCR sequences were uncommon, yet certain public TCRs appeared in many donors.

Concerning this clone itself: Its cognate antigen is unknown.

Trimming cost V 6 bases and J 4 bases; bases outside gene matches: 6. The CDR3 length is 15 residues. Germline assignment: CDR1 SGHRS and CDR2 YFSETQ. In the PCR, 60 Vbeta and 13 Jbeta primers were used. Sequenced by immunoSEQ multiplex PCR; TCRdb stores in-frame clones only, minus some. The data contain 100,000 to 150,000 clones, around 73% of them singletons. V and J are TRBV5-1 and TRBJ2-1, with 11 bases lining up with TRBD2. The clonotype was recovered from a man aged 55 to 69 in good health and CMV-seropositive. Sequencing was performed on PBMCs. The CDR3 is CASISGTSGYNEQFF. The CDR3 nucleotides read TGCGCCAGCATTTCCGGGACTAGCGGTTACAATGAGCAGTTCTTC.